The 30 T cell receptor beta chains below come from one sample, sequenced in a study of circulating tumor DNA in untreated peripheral T-cell lymphoma. Libraries were prepared by immunoSEQ multiplex PCR; TCRdb keeps only in-frame clonotypes and omits some of them. In the table there are fewer than 9,000 clones, roughly 85% of which are singletons. Specimen: tumor tissue. These receptors were obtained from a human donor with peripheral T-cell lymphoma.

This chain connects TRBV18 to TRBJ2-1, with D hard to call. Germline V gene sequence: CDR1 KGHSH, CDR2 LQKENI. This CDR3 is 13 amino acids long. V shed 0 bases and J shed 9 bases, with 9 bases lying between them. For the CDR3, the DNA is TGTGCCAGCTCACCACCGTCCCGTACTGAGCAGTTCTTC. Amino acids: CASSPPSRTEQFF.

The CDR3 nucleotides are TGTGCCTGGGGAAACAAAGGAGGGACTGAAGCTTTCTTT. It specifies CAWGNKGGTEAFF. J is TRBJ1-1 and V is TRBV30; D not resolved. Germline CDR1 GTSNPN, CDR2 SVGIG (reference sequence). Deletions cut 5 bases from V and 5 bases from J, with 15 bases between. The CDR3 spans 13 residues.

This clone was seen a few times. The chain links TRBV18 to TRBJ1-1; 9 bases match TRBD1. The V and J ends lost 6 bases and 0 bases, in that order; junction bases with no gene match: 5. Per the germline V gene, CDR1 is KGHSH and CDR2 is LQKENI. The CDR3 is 15 residues long. As DNA, the CDR3 is TGTGCCAGCTCCCGGGACAGGGATATGAACACTGAAGCTTTCTTT. Protein sequence: CASSRDRDMNTEAFF.

The J gene is TRBJ1-2, the V gene TRBV30, with a tentative D call TRBD1 (5 bases). The CDR3 has 13 residues. CDR1 is GTSNPN and CDR2 is SVGIG in the germline V gene (reference sequence). Between the trimmed V and J ends, which lost 2 bases and 4 bases, there was a span of 11 bases. The CDR3 here is CAWSYGTLYGYTF. The CDR3 DNA is TGTGCCTGGAGTTACGGGACGCTCTATGGCTACACCTTC.

The V gene is TRBV28, the J gene TRBJ2-3, with D possibly being TRBD2 (5 bases). The germline gives CDR1 MDHEN, CDR2 SYDVKM. The CDR3 consists of 12 residues. V was trimmed by 8 bases and J by 6 bases, leaving 12 bases between them. The CDR3 loop reads CASRQRRDTQYF. The DNA of the CDR3 is TGTGCCAGCCGTCAGAGGAGGGATACGCAGTATTTT.

This clone was counted only a few times. CDR3 region: CASSPGSNTEAFF. The DNA of the CDR3 is TGTGCCAGTAGCCCGGGATCGAACACTGAAGCTTTCTTT. This rearrangement joins TRBV19 to TRBJ1-1; the D is unclear. V lost 6 bases and J 1 base, leaving 9 bases between the germline ends. The CDR3 is 13 amino acids. Germline CDR1 reads LNHDA; CDR2 reads SQIVND (reference sequence).

The rearrangement links TRBV6-8 to TRBJ2-3, with D unclear. V was cut by 8 bases and J by 0 bases, with 6 bases left in between. This CDR3 region has 12 residues. The germline CDR1 and CDR2 sequences are MNHGY and SAAAGT. The CDR3 DNA is TGTGCCAGCGGGCTAAGCACAGATACGCAGTATTTT. Translated: CASGLSTDTQYF.

This clone is a singleton in its sample. V usage is TRBV19 and J usage is TRBJ1-1; D is uncertain. Trimming removed 5 bases at V and 0 bases at J, with 13 bases between. This CDR3 has 15 residues. Germline V gene lookup returns CDR1 LNHDA and CDR2 SQIVND (reference sequence). CDR3 amino acids: CASSPREEVNTEAFF. For the CDR3, the DNA is TGTGCCAGTAGTCCCCGAGAGGAAGTGAACACTGAAGCTTTCTTT.

The chain couples TRBV16 to TRBJ2-7; D tentatively fits TRBD1 or TRBD2 (5 bases each). The germline CDR1 and CDR2 sequences are KGHSY and FQNENV. This CDR3 has 15 amino acids. V was shortened by 0 bases and J by 6 bases, with 15 bases between the two germline ends. The CDR3 protein is CASSQSGETTFEQYF. DNA of the CDR3: TGTGCCAGCAGCCAATCGGGGGAAACCACTTTCGAGCAGTACTTC.

The rearrangement uses TRBV29-1 and TRBJ2-5, with D tentatively TRBD2 (6 bases). There are 18 residues in the CDR3. V was clipped by 4 bases and J by 2 bases, with 26 bases between them. Germline V gene lookup returns CDR1 SQVTM and CDR2 ANQGSEA. CDR3 residues: CSVVLVRGASAVQETQYF. As DNA, the CDR3 is TGCAGCGTTGTTCTGGTTCGGGGAGCTAGCGCCGTGCAAGAGACCCAGTACTTC.

The gene calls are TRBV11-3 and TRBJ2-7, with unresolved D. CDR1 and CDR2 (germline): SGHNT, YENEEA. The CDR3 has 14 residues. V lost 2 bases, J lost 6 bases, and 14 bases lay in between. CDR3 region: CASSLLASVGEQYF. The CDR3 DNA is TGTGCCAGCAGCTTACTGGCCTCCGTGGGCGAGCAGTACTTC.

The chain carries TRBV14 and TRBJ1-6; 9 bases line up with TRBD1. The V gene's germline CDR1 is SGHDN and CDR2 FVKESK. V gave up 6 bases and J gave up 14 bases; unmatched junction bases: 11. This CDR3 contains 14 residues. The CDR3 coding sequence is TGTGCCAGCAGTCCGGACAGGGGCGGGATGGCCCTCCACTTT. Protein sequence: CASSPDRGGMALHF.

This clone was detected only a few times. The V call is TRBV6-8, the J call TRBJ1-6, with D unclear. This CDR3 spans 13 amino acids. Germline V CDR1 and CDR2: MNHGY, SAAAGT. The V and J ends lost 4 bases and 5 bases respectively, with 6 bases between them. CDR3 protein: CASSWGHNSPLHF. DNA of the CDR3: TGTGCCAGCAGTTGGGGTCATAATTCACCCCTCCACTTT.

The count of this clone is one. This chain uses TRBV19 with TRBJ1-3, with a tentative D call TRBD1 (5 bases). CDR3 length: 16 amino acids. V was pared by 0 bases and J by 3 bases, with 12 bases between. Germline CDR1 is LNHDA and CDR2 is SQIVND (reference sequence). The CDR3 protein is CASSIDLSGGGNTIYF. The CDR3 DNA is TGTGCCAGTAGTATAGATCTGAGCGGGGGTGGAAACACCATATATTTT.

The V and J genes are TRBV11-3 and TRBJ1-1; TRBD1 matches 8 bases. V gave up 5 bases and J gave up 0 bases; unmatched junction bases: 11. This CDR3 has 17 residues. Germline-derived CDR1 and CDR2 are SGHNT and YENEEA. CDR3 nucleotide sequence: TGTGCCAGCAGCCCAGGGACAGGAGGTTGGGTGAACACTGAAGCTTTCTTT. Protein sequence: CASSPGTGGWVNTEAFF.

The chain has TRBV11-3 and TRBJ2-7; 9 bases fit TRBD1. Trimming took 5 bases from V and 7 from J; bases not matched to a gene: 9. CDR3 size: 14 residues. Per germline, CDR1 SGHNT and CDR2 YENEEA. CDR3 loop: CASSVIQGAPEQYF. DNA of the CDR3: TGTGCCAGCAGCGTGATACAGGGGGCGCCTGAGCAGTACTTC.

This chain joins TRBV6-8 and TRBJ1-3; 7 nucleotides match TRBD1. With V trimmed by 6 bases and J by 8 bases, 10 bases remained unmatched. Germline loops: CDR1 MNHGY, CDR2 SAAAGT. The CDR3 spans 14 residues. CDR3 DNA sequence: TGTGCCAGCAGCTATCACGACAGGGCGGACACCATATATTTT. It specifies CASSYHDRADTIYF.

This clone has just a few counts. This chain connects TRBV19 to TRBJ2-1; the match to TRBD1 covers 9 bases. The CDR3 has 14 residues. V shed 5 bases and J 8 bases; nucleotides not matched to a gene: 7. From germline, CDR1 is LNHDA and CDR2 SQIVND (reference sequence). CDR3 sequence (DNA): TGTGCCAGTAGTCCCGGGACAGGGAACGATGAGCAGTTCTTC. Encoded protein: CASSPGTGNDEQFF.

This clone was counted between two and nine times. The chain combines TRBV19 with TRBJ1-1, with D possibly TRBD1 on 6 matching bases. V lost 6 bases and J 4 bases, leaving 12 bases between the germline ends. In germline, CDR1 is LNHDA, CDR2 SQIVND (reference sequence). The CDR3 sequence is 13 residues long. The CDR3 loop reads CASSLGGSTEAFF. DNA of the CDR3: TGTGCCAGTAGCCTAGGGGGTAGCACTGAAGCTTTCTTT.

The gene calls are TRBV12-1 and TRBJ2-1. TRBV12-1 is deemed a pseudogene. This CDR3 region has 14 residues. The chain's CDR3 is CASSFWLHSDEQFF. The CDR3 DNA is TGTGCCAGCAGCTTTTGGCTGCATTCGGATGAGCAGTTCTTC.

The V call is TRBV30, the J call TRBJ2-7; D is unclear. The V and J ends lost 3 bases and 2 bases respectively, with 5 bases between them. Germline CDR1 and CDR2: GTSNPN and SVGIG (reference sequence). There are 11 residues in the CDR3. The CDR3 DNA reads as TGTGCCTGGAGCAACACCTACGAGCAGTACTTC. It yields the protein CAWSNTYEQYF.

The chain uses TRBV16 and TRBJ1-5; maybe TRBD1 (5 bases). The CDR3 is made up of 15 amino acids. Germline V gene lookup returns CDR1 KGHSY and CDR2 FQNENV. With 1 base removed from V and 3 bases from J, the gap between germline ends came to 10 bases. CDR3 sequence reads: CASSQWGDPNQPQHF. The CDR3 DNA follows: TGTGCCAGCAGCCAATGGGGGGACCCCAATCAGCCCCAGCATTTT.

To note about this clone: The junction departs from the called germline gene at one end, perhaps through a read error. The chain recombines TRBV19 with TRBJ1-4, with D maybe TRBD1 (5 bases). CDR1 and CDR2 (germline): LNHDA, SQIVND (reference sequence). The CDR3 sequence is 12 residues long. CDR3 bases: TGTGCCAGTAGACTCAACACCGGGACTTTTCATTTT. It yields the protein CASRLNTGTFHF.

The chain has TRBV19 and TRBJ1-5; the D is unclear. The ends were cut back, 3 bases at V and 4 bases at J, with 7 bases in the middle. CDR3 length equals 13 residues. Germline values: CDR1 LNHDA, CDR2 SQIVND (reference sequence). The CDR3: CASSIGQNQPQHF. The CDR3 DNA sequence: TGTGCCAGTAGTATTGGGCAGAATCAGCCCCAGCATTTT.

DNA of the CDR3: TGTGCCAGCAGCTTGATAGCGGGGGACACAGATACGCAGTATTTT. It yields the protein CASSLIAGDTDTQYF. The rearrangement uses TRBV11-3 and TRBJ2-3, with 9 bases that match TRBD2. Germline V gene data show CDR1 as SGHNT and CDR2 as YENEEA. The junction had 3 bases not matched to a gene; V was cut back by 3 bases and J by 2 bases. The CDR3 runs to 15 residues.

CDR3 sequence: CASSLASGGGETQYF. The CDR3 DNA reads as TGTGCCAGCAGCTTGGCTAGCGGGGGGGGAGAGACCCAGTACTTC. The genes are TRBV11-3 and TRBJ2-5; TRBD2 matches 12 bases. Germline V lookup: CDR1 SGHNT, CDR2 YENEEA. V lost 3 bases and J lost 4; bases outside the gene matches: 3. The CDR3 covers 15 residues.

This rearrangement joins TRBV6-8 to TRBJ1-2; TRBD1 agrees at 7 bases. The germline V gene has CDR1 MNHGY and CDR2 SAAAGT. After removal of 8 bases from V and 4 bases from J, the junction contained 4 bases not matched to a gene. This CDR3 is 12 amino acids long. This CDR3 reads CASGGQIYGYTF. The CDR3, as DNA: TGTGCCAGCGGGGGACAGATCTATGGCTACACCTTC.

This clone was recorded only once. The J gene is TRBJ2-5, the V gene TRBV18; a possible D gene is TRBD1 (6 bases). Between the trimmed V and J ends, which lost 2 bases and 2 bases, there was a span of 12 bases. CDR1 and CDR2 (germline): KGHSH, LQKENI. This CDR3 has 15 residues. In DNA form, the CDR3 reads TGTGCCAGCTCACCAACAGGGACCCAACAAGAGACCCAGTACTTC. Its translation: CASSPTGTQQETQYF.

This clone was counted only a few times. This chain joins TRBV19 and TRBJ1-1, with D possibly TRBD1 on 5 matching bases. The CDR3 spans 16 residues. The germline V gene has CDR1 LNHDA and CDR2 SQIVND (reference sequence). Trimming took off 7 bases at V and 0 bases at J, with 18 bases between the two ends. The CDR3 DNA follows: TGTGCCAGTAACCCCCGGGGCGGTGCCATGAACACTGAAGCTTTCTTT. It specifies CASNPRGGAMNTEAFF.

The V gene is TRBV29-1, the J gene TRBJ1-4; the D gene is possibly TRBD1 (5 bases). The CDR3 contains 13 residues. Deletions cut 3 bases from V and 8 bases from J, with 13 bases between. Per the germline V gene, CDR1 is SQVTM and CDR2 is ANQGSEA. The CDR3 spells CSVDEGRREKLFF. The CDR3 nucleotides are TGCAGCGTTGACGAGGGACGTCGGGAAAAACTGTTTTTT. The full variable domain, its missing parts supplied by reference TRBV29-1 and TRBJ1-4, is SAVISQKPSRDICQRGTSLTIQCQVDSQVTMMFWYRQQPGQSLTLIATANQGSEATYESGFVIDKFPISRPNLTFSTLTVSNMSPEDSSIYLCSVDEGRREKLFFGSGTQLSVL.